The TCR beta chain described here comes from a study of breast tumors, draining lymph nodes, adjacent tissues. Notes on the study in general: Tumor TCR diversity was below lymph nodes but above nontumor tissue. Most tumor T cells seemingly derive from lymph node, then expand in tumor. The lymph node origin of tumor T cells was framed as consistent with a hypothesis, not demonstrated.

Remarks on this clonotype: Its specificity is unknown.

TCRdb reanalysed the multiplex PCR reads using MiXCR and keeps one entry per CDR3 protein. The sample shows 60,000 to 65,000 distinct CDR3 sequences, 57% of them seen only once. The germline V gene encodes CDR1 SGDLS and CDR2 YYNGEE. The CDR3 covers 13 residues. Between the trimmed V and J ends, which lost 0 bases and 3 bases, there was a span of 6 bases. The V gene is TRBV9, the J gene TRBJ1-2; TRBD1 is a possible D gene (5 bases). The sample taken for sequencing was breast tumor tissue. The TCR was taken from a female donor with breast cancer. Some clones in this sample may be carry-over from other donors' samples. The DNA for the CDR3 is TGTGCCAGCAGCGTAGGGGGGGACTATGGCTACACCTTC. It encodes CASSVGGDYGYTF.